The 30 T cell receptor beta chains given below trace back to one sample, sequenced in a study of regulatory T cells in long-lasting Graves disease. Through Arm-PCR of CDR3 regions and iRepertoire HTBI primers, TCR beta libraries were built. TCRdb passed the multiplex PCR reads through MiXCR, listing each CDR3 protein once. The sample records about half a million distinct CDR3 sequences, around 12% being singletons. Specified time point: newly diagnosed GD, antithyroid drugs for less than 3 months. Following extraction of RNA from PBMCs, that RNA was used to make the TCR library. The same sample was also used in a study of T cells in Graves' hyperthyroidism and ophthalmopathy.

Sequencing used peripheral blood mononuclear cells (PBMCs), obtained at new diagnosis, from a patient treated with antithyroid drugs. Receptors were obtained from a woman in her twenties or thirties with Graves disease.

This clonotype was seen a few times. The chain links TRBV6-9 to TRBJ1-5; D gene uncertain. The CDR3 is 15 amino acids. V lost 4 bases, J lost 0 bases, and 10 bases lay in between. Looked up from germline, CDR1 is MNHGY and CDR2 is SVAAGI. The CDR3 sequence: CASSFQSNSNQPQHF. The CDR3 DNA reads TGTGCCAGCAGTTTTCAAAGTAATAGCAATCAGCCCCAGCATTTT.

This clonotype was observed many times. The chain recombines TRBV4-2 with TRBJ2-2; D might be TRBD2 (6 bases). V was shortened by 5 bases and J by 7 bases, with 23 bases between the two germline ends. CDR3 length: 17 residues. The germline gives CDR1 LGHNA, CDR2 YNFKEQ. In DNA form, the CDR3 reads TGTGCCAGCAGCTCCAATTCAGCGGGTCGGAAGGGCGGGGAGCTGTTTTTT. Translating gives CASSSNSAGRKGGELFF.

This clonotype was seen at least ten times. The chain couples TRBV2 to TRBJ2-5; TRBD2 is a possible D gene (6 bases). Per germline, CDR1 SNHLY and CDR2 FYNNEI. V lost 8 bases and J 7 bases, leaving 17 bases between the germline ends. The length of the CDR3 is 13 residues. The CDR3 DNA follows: TGTGCCAGCGGGGAAGGGGAGGAGGGGACCCAGTACTTC. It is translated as CASGEGEEGTQYF.

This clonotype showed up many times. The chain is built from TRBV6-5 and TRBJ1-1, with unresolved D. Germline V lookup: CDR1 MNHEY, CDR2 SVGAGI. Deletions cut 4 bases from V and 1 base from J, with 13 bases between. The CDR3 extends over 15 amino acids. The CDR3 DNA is TGTGCCAGCAGTTGGGATTTCCTGACGAACACTGAAGCTTTCTTT. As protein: CASSWDFLTNTEAFF.

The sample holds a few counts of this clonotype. Here the CDR3 reads CASRQGRYEQYF. DNA of the CDR3: TGTGCCAGTCGACAGGGTCGGTACGAGCAGTACTTC. This rearrangement joins TRBV28 to TRBJ2-7; TRBD1 matches at 7 bases. Looked up from germline, CDR1 is MDHEN and CDR2 is SYDVKM. V lost 9 bases to trimming and J lost 4 bases; unmatched junction nucleotides: 6. The CDR3 runs 12 residues.

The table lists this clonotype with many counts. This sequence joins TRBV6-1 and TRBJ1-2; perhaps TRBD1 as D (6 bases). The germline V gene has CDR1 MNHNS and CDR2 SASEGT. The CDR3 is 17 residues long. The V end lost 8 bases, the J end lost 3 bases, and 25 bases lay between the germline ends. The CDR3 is CASHRGSRRFMDYGYTF. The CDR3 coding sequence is TGTGCCAGCCATAGGGGGAGTCGGAGATTCATGGACTATGGCTACACCTTC.

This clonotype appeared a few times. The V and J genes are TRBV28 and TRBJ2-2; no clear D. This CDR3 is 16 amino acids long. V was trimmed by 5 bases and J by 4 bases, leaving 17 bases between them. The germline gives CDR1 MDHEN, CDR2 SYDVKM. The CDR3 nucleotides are TGTGCCAGCAGTCCCCTCCCGACGGTGAGCACCGGGGAGCTGTTTTTT. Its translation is CASSPLPTVSTGELFF.

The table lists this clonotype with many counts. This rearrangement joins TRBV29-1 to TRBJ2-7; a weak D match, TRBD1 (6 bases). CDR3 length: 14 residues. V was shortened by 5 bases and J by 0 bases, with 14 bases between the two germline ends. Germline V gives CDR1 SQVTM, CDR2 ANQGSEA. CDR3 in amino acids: CSVLYRDTSYEQYF. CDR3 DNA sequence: TGCAGCGTTTTATACCGGGACACCTCCTACGAGCAGTACTTC.

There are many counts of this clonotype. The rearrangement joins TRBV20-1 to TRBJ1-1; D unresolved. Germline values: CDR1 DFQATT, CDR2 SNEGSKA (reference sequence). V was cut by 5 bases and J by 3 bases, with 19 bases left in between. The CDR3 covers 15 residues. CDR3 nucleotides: TGCAGTGCTCCCCATCCGGGTTTTACCCACACTGAAGCTTTCTTT. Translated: CSAPHPGFTHTEAFF.

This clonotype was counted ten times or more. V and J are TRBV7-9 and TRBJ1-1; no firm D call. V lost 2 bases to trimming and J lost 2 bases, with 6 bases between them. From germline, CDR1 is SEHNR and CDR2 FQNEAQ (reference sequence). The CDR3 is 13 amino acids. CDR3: CASSLLSNTEAFF. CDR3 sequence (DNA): TGTGCCAGCAGCTTACTGTCCAACACTGAAGCTTTCTTT.

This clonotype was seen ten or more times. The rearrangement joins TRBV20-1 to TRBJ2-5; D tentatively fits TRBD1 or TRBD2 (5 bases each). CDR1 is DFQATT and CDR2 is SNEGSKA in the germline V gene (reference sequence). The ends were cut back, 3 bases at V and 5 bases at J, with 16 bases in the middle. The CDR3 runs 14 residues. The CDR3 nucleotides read TGCAGTGCTAGTTCCCTGCAAGGGACGGAGACCCAGTACTTC. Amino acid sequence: CSASSLQGTETQYF.

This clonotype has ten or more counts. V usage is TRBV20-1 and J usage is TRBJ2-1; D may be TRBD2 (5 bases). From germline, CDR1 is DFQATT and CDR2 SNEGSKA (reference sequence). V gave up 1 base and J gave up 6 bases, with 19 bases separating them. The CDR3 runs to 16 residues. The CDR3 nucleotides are TGCAGTGCTAGAGCCCTTGGGCTAGGGAGTACCAATGAGCAGTTCTTC. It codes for CSARALGLGSTNEQFF.

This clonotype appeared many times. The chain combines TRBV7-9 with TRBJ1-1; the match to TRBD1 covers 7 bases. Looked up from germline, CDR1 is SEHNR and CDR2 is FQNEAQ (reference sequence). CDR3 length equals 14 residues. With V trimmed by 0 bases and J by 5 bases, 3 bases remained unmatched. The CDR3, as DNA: TGTGCCAGCAGCTTAGCAGGGGGCGCGACTGAAGCTTTCTTT. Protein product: CASSLAGGATEAFF. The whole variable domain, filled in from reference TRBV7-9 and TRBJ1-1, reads DTGVSQNPRHKITKRGQNVTFRCDPISEHNRLYWYRQTLGQGPEFLTYFQNEAQLEKSRLLSDRFSAERPKGSFSTLEIQRTEQGDSAMYLCASSLAGGATEAFFGQGTRLTVV.

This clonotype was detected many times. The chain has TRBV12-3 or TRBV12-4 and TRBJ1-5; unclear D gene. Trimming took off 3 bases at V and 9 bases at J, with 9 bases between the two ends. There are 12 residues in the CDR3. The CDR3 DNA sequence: TGTGCCAGCAGTTTTATGGGCCGGCCCCAGCATTTT. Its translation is CASSFMGRPQHF.

For the CDR3, the DNA is TGTGCCACCAGGACAGGGCATGGAGAGACCCAGTACTTC. Protein sequence: CATRTGHGETQYF. This chain uses TRBV15 with TRBJ2-5, with 7 bases aligning to TRBD1. Trimming at V came to 6 bases and at J to 4 bases, leaving 5 bases not matched to a gene. The V gene's germline CDR1 is LNHNV and CDR2 YYDKDF (reference sequence). The CDR3 spans 13 residues.

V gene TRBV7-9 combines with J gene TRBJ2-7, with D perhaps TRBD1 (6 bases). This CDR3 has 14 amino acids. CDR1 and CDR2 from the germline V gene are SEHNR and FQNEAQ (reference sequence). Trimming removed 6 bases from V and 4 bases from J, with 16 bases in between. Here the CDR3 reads CASSSGEEVYEQYF. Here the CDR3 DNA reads TGTGCCAGCAGTTCAGGGGAAGAAGTGTACGAGCAGTACTTC.

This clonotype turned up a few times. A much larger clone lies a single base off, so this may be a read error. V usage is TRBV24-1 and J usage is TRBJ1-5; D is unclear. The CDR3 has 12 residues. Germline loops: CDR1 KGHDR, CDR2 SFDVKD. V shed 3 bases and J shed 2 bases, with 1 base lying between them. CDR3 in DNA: TGTGCCACCAGTGATGGCAATCAGCCCCAGCATTTT. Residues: CATSDGNQPQHF.

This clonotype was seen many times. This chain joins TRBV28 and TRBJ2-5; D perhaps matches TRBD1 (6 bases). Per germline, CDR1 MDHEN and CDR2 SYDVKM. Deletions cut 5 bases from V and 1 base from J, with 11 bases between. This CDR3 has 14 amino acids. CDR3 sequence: CASSVTGSQETQYF. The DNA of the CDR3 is TGTGCCAGCAGTGTAACAGGGAGCCAAGAGACCCAGTACTTC.

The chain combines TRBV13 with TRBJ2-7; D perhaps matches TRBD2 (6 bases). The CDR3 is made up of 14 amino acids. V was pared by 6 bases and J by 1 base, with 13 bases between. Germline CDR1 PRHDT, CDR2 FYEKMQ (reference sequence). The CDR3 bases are TGTGCCAGCAGAAAGACGGGAGCGTCCTACGAGCAGTACTTC. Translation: CASRKTGASYEQYF. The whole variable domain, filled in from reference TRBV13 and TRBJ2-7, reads AAGVIQSPRHLIKEKRETATLKCYPIPRHDTVYWYQQGPGQDPQFLISFYEKMQSDKGSIPDRFSAQQFSDYHSELNMSSLELGDSALYFCASRKTGASYEQYFGPGTRLTVT.

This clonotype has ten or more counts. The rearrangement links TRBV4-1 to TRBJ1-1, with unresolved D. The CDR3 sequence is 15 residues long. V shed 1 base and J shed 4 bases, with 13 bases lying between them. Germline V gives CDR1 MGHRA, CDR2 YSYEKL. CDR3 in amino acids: CASSQVHVGSTEAFF. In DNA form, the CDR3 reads TGCGCCAGCAGCCAAGTTCACGTGGGGAGCACTGAAGCTTTCTTT.

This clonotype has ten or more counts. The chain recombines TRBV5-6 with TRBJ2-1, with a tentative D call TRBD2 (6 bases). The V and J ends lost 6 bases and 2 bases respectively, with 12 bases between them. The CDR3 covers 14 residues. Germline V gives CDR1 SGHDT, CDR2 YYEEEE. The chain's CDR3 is CASMRDAPYNEQFF. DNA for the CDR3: TGTGCCAGCATGCGGGACGCTCCCTACAATGAGCAGTTCTTC.

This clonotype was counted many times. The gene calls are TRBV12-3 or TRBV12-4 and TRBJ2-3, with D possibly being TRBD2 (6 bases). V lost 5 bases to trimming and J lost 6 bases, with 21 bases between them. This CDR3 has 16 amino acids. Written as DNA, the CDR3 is TGTGCCAGCAGTATCAACCGGGACTTTCAAACCGATACGCAGTATTTT. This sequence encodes CASSINRDFQTDTQYF.

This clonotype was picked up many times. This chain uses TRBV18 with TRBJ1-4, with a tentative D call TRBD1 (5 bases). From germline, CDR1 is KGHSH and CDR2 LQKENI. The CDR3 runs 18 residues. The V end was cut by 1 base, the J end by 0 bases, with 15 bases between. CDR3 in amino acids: CASSPRGGRAATNEKLFF. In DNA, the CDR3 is TGTGCCAGCTCACCACGTGGGGGACGGGCTGCAACTAATGAAAAACTGTTTTTT.

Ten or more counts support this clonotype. This CDR3 reads CASSVVGGVSYNEQFF. The CDR3 DNA reads TGTGCCAGCAGCGTAGTGGGGGGAGTGTCCTACAATGAGCAGTTCTTC. This rearrangement joins TRBV9 to TRBJ2-1, with D perhaps matching TRBD2 (6 bases). The CDR3 is 16 residues long. The germline V gene has CDR1 SGDLS and CDR2 YYNGEE. The ends were cut back, 0 bases at V and 1 base at J, with 11 bases in the middle.

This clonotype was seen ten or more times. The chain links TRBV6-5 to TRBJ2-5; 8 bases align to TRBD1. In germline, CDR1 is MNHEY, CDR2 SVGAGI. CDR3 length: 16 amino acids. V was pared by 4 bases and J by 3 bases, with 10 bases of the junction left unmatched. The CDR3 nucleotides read TGTGCCAGCAGTTTAGGGGCAGGGGGCATGGAAGAGACCCAGTACTTC. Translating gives CASSLGAGGMEETQYF.

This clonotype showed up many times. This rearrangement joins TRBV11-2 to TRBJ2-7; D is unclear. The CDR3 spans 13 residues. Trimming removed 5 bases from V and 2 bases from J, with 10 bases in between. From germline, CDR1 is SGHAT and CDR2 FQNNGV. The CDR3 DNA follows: TGTGCCAGCAGCGCCGCCCCAGCCTACGAGCAGTACTTC. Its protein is CASSAAPAYEQYF.

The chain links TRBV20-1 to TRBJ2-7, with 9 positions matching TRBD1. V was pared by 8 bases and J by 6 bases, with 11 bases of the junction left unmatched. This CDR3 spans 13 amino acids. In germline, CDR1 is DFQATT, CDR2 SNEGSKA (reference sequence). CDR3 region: CSIRGQGGREQYF. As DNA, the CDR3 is TGCAGTATTAGGGGACAGGGAGGACGCGAGCAGTACTTC.

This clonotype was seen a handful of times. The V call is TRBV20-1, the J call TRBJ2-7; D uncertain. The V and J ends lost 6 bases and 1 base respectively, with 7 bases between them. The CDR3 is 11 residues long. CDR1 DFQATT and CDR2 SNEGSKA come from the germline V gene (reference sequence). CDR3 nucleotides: TGCAGTGCGGCTAGTTCCTACGAGCAGTACTTC. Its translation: CSAASSYEQYF.

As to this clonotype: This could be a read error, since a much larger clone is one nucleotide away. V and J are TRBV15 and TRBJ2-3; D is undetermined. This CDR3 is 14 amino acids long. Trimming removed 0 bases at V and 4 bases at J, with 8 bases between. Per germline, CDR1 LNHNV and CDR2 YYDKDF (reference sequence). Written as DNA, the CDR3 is TGTGCCACCAGCAGAGATAGGGCCCCAGATACGCAGTATTTT. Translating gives CATSRDRAPDTQYF.

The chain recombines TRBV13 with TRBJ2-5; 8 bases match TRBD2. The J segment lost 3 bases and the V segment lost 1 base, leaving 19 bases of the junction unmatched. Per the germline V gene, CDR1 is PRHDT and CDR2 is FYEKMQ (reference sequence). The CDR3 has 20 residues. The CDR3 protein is CASSLVPRVAGPPQKETQYF. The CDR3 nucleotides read TGTGCCAGCAGCTTAGTCCCAAGGGTAGCGGGACCACCGCAGAAAGAGACCCAGTACTTC.